These 10 T cell receptor beta chains were all obtained from the same sample, sequenced in a study of human T cells and chemical hapten exposure. TCRdb reprocessed the RACE reads via MiXCR and lists one record per CDR3 protein. The repertoire holds some 80,000 distinct CDR3 sequences, with roughly 10% as singletons. Time point described: patch test 2, 6 weeks after DPC sensitization. Described treatment: therapeutic diphenylcyclopropenone sensitization with weekly scalp DPC. This specimen consisted of whole blood, obtained in connection with sensitization to the hapten diphenylcyclopropenone (DPC). These receptors originate from a woman aged 25 to 45 with alopecia areata. Some clones in this sample may be carry-over from other donors' samples.

Ten or more counts support this clonotype. The rearrangement uses TRBV6-2 or TRBV6-3 and TRBJ2-7, with D possibly TRBD2 on 6 matching bases. With 6 bases removed from V and 6 bases from J, the gap between germline ends came to 18 bases. Germline values: CDR1 MNHEY, CDR2 SVGEGT. This CDR3 has 14 residues. CDR3 amino acids: CASSSVEGRFEQYF. The CDR3 coding sequence is TGTGCCAGCAGCTCCGTGGAGGGTAGGTTCGAGCAGTACTTC.

This clonotype was seen only a few times. The chain couples TRBV29-1 to TRBJ2-7, with D perhaps TRBD1 (6 bases). This CDR3 has 13 residues. V shed 3 bases and J shed 0 bases, with 9 bases lying between them. Looked up from germline, CDR1 is SQVTM and CDR2 is ANQGSEA. The CDR3 region is CSVDQGSSYEQYF. The CDR3 DNA reads as TGCAGCGTTGATCAGGGGAGCTCCTACGAGCAGTACTTC.

The sample holds many counts of this clonotype. The V and J genes are TRBV28 and TRBJ1-2, with D hard to call. Trimming pared 7 bases from V and 7 bases from J, leaving 25 bases between. The CDR3 has 16 amino acids. Germline CDR1 MDHEN, CDR2 SYDVKM. The CDR3, as DNA: TGTGCCAGCATCCCCGCGGCGAATTTGTTCCGTTCTGGCTACACCTTC. It translates to CASIPAANLFRSGYTF.

V usage is TRBV9 and J usage is TRBJ2-1; 12 nucleotides align to TRBD2. CDR3 length: 15 residues. V was pared by 2 bases and J by 6 bases, with 3 bases of the junction left unmatched. From germline, CDR1 is SGDLS and CDR2 YYNGEE. The CDR3 DNA sequence: TGTGCCAGCAGCGTGACTAGCGGGGGACTCAATGAGCAGTTCTTC. This gives the protein CASSVTSGGLNEQFF. The full variable domain, with the rest looked up from reference TRBV9 and TRBJ2-1, is DSGVTQTPKHLITATGQRVTLRCSPRSGDLSVYWYQQSLDQGLQFLIQYYNGEERAKGNILERFSAQQFPDLHSELNLSSLELGDSALYFCASSVTSGGLNEQFFGPGTRLTVL.

In its sample, this clonotype was seen many times. The V gene is TRBV7-2, the J gene TRBJ2-5; no firm D call. Per germline, CDR1 SGHTA and CDR2 FQGNSA. V was clipped by 0 bases and J by 1 base, with 9 bases between them. The CDR3 has 15 amino acids. CDR3: CASSLALGFQETQYF. The CDR3 coding sequence is TGTGCCAGCAGCTTAGCGTTAGGATTCCAAGAGACCCAGTACTTC. The full variable domain, with the rest looked up from reference TRBV7-2 and TRBJ2-5, is GAGVSQSPSNKVTEKGKDVELRCDPISGHTALYWYRQSLGQGLEFLIYFQGNSAPDKSGLPSDRFSAERTGGSVSTLTIQRTQQEDSAVYLCASSLALGFQETQYFGPGTRLLVL.

There are a few counts of this clonotype. The chain uses TRBV28 and TRBJ1-5, with D possibly being TRBD1 (6 bases). Per the germline V gene, CDR1 is MDHEN and CDR2 is SYDVKM. The CDR3 spans 15 residues. V was shortened by 5 bases and J by 3 bases, with 14 bases between the two germline ends. The CDR3 DNA follows: TGTGCCAGCAGTCCCCCGGGGGGCAACAATCAGCCCCAGCATTTT. The encoded protein is CASSPPGGNNQPQHF.

This clonotype occurred many times. CDR3 sequence reads: CASSQERPSGTEAFF. CDR3 nucleotides: TGTGCCAGCAGCCAGGAAAGGCCCAGCGGCACTGAAGCTTTCTTT. The V call is TRBV16, the J call TRBJ1-1; D is unclear. V gave up 3 bases and J gave up 4 bases, with 15 bases separating them. The CDR3 is made up of 15 amino acids. Germline V gives CDR1 KGHSY, CDR2 FQNENV.

This clonotype was picked up a small number of times. A junction end diverges from the germline sequence, so it may reflect a read error. The chain combines TRBV4-3 with TRBJ2-2; TRBD2 is a possible D gene (5 bases). Germline-derived CDR1 and CDR2 are LGHNA and YSLEER. This CDR3 is 16 amino acids long. The CDR3 loop is CASSQVPQKNTGEPFF. CDR3 DNA sequence: TGCGCCAGCAGCCAAGTACCTCAGAAAAACACCGGGGAGCCGTTTTTT.

The genes are TRBV2 and TRBJ1-2; D is ambiguous. V was pared by 6 bases and J by 2 bases, with 13 bases between. Germline loops: CDR1 SNHLY, CDR2 FYNNEI. The CDR3 is 14 residues long. CDR3 residues: CASRSTDNNYGYTF. CDR3 DNA: TGTGCCAGCAGGTCGACCGACAACAACTATGGCTACACCTTC.

Many counts were recorded for this clonotype. V usage is TRBV5-1 and J usage is TRBJ2-3, with D perhaps matching TRBD1 or TRBD2 (5 bases each). Trimming removed 4 bases from V and 3 bases from J, with 15 bases in between. Germline V lookup: CDR1 SGHRS, CDR2 YFSETQ. The CDR3 spans 15 residues. CDR3 amino acids: CASSQRDGHTDTQYF. For the CDR3, the DNA is TGCGCCAGCAGCCAGAGGGACGGACATACAGATACGCAGTATTTT.